One sample yielded the 2 T cell receptor beta chains listed below, sequenced in a study of T cells in pancreatic ductal adenocarcinoma. The selected patients with pancreatic ductal adenocarcinoma had surgery but no neoadjuvant therapy. The protocol was immunoSEQ multiplex PCR, while the TCRdb copy is restricted to in-frame clones and leaves out a portion. The sample includes over 90,000 clones, nearly 95% of them seen just once. Sequenced sample: PBMCs. These receptors were obtained from a human donor with pancreatic ductal adenocarcinoma.

The CDR3: CAWGAGGTQYF. DNA of the CDR3: TGTGCCTGGGGAGCCGGGGGTACGCAGTATTTT. V is TRBV30 and J is TRBJ2-3, with a tentative D call TRBD2 (6 bases). V was clipped by 5 bases and J by 8 bases, with 11 bases between them. Germline V gene data show CDR1 as GTSNPN and CDR2 as SVGIG (reference sequence). The CDR3 totals 11 residues.

This chain uses TRBV6-5 with TRBJ2-1, with D tentatively TRBD2 (6 bases). Looked up from germline, CDR1 is MNHEY and CDR2 is SVGAGI. The CDR3 loop spans 15 amino acids. Trimming took off 6 bases at V and 7 bases at J, with 19 bases between the two ends. In nucleotides, the CDR3 is TGTGCCAGCAGAGGGCGGGACCTTCAAGGGAATGAGCAGTTCTTC. As protein: CASRGRDLQGNEQFF.